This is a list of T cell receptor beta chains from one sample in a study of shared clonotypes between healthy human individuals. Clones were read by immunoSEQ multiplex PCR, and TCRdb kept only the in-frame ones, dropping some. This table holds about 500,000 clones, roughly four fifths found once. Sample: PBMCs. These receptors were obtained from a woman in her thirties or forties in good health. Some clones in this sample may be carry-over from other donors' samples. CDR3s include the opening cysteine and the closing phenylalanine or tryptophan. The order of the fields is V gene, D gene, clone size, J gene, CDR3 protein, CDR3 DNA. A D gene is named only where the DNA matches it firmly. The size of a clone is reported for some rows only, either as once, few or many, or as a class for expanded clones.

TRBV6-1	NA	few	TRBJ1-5	CASSESTGYGQPQHF	TGTGCCAGCAGTGAATCGACAGGTTACGGTCAGCCCCAGCATTTT
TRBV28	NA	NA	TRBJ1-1	CASHSRDQPYTEAFF	TGTGCCAGCCATTCAAGAGACCAACCGTACACTGAAGCTTTCTTT
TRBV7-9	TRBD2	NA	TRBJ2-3	CASSPPSGRSTDTQYF	TGTGCCAGCAGCCCCCCTAGCGGGAGGAGCACAGATACGCAGTATTTT
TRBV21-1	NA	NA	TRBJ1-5	CASSWLGDGSNQPQHF	TGTGCCAGCAGCTGGCTGGGGGATGGAAGCAATCAGCCCCAGCATTTT
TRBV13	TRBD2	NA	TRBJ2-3	CASSSQGLAGGPDTQYF	TGTGCCAGCAGCTCTCAGGGACTAGCGGGTGGGCCAGATACGCAGTATTTT
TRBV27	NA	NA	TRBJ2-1	CASSSTAGYNEQFF	TGTGCCAGCAGTTCGACCGCGGGCTACAATGAGCAGTTCTTC
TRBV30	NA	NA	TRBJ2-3	CAWSRGWADTQYF	TGTGCCTGGAGTCGAGGGTGGGCAGATACGCAGTATTTT
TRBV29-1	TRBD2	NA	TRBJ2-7	CSVGIAGETYEQYF	TGCAGCGTTGGTATCGCGGGGGAAACCTACGAGCAGTACTTC
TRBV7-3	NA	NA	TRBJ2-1	CASSPSTLNEQFF	TGTGCCAGCAGCCCTAGTACGTTGAATGAGCAGTTCTTC
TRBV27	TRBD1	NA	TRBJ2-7	CASSRDRERYEQYF	TGTGCCAGCAGCCGGGACAGGGAACGCTACGAGCAGTACTTC
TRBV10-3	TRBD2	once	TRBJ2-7	CAISEGTSGSYEQYF	TGTGCCATCAGTGAGGGGACTAGCGGCTCCTACGAGCAGTACTTC
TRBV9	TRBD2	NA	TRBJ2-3	CASSATSVSTDTQYF	TGTGCCAGCAGCGCTACTAGCGTGAGCACAGATACGCAGTATTTT
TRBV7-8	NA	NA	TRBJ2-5	CASSFGETQYF	TGTGCCAGCAGCTTCGGGGAGACCCAGTACTTC
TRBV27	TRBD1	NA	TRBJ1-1	CASSLRGTGASEAFF	TGTGCCAGCAGTTTACGCGGGACAGGGGCTTCTGAAGCTTTCTTT
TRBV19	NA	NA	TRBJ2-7	CASSIAAQRFYEQYF	TGTGCCAGTAGTATAGCCGCGCAGAGGTTCTACGAGCAGTACTTC
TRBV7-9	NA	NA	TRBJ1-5	CASSLRAGQPQHF	TGTGCCAGCAGCTTACGGGCTGGGCAGCCCCAGCATTTT
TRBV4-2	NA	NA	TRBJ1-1	CASSHAGTMNTEAFF	TGTGCCAGCAGCCACGCAGGAACAATGAACACTGAAGCTTTCTTT
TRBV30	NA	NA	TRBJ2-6	CAWARSGANVLTF	TGTGCCTGGGCCCGCTCTGGGGCCAACGTCCTGACTTTC
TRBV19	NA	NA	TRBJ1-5	CASSKQGRGDQPQHF	TGTGCCAGTAGTAAACAGGGCAGGGGAGATCAGCCCCAGCATTTT
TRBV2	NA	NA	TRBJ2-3	CASAVSGRRDTQYF	TGTGCCAGTGCCGTTAGCGGTCGGCGGGATACGCAGTATTTT
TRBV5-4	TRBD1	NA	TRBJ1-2	CASRDVTGETGYTF	TGTGCCAGCAGGGACGTCACAGGGGAAACTGGCTACACCTTC
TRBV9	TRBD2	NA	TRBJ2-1	CASGGSGLAVNEQFF	TGTGCCAGCGGGGGTTCGGGACTAGCGGTGAATGAGCAGTTCTTC
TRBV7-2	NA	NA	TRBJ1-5	CASSLDSVSQPQHF	TGTGCCAGCAGCTTAGATAGCGTGTCTCAGCCCCAGCATTTT
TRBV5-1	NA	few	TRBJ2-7	CASSSGYEQYF	TGCGCCAGCAGCTCCGGATACGAGCAGTACTTC
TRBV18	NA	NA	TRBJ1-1	CASSDGTDYTEAFF	TGTGCCAGCTCCGATGGGACGGACTACACTGAAGCTTTCTTT
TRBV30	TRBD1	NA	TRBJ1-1	CAWRGQGLSEAFF	TGTGCCTGGAGAGGACAGGGGCTCTCTGAAGCTTTCTTT
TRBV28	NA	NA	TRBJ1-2	CASHIEAGDDYGYTF	TGTGCCAGCCATATTGAGGCAGGGGATGACTATGGCTACACCTTC
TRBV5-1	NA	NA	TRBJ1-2	CASSLGGNYGYTF	TGCGCCAGCAGCTTGGGAGGGAACTATGGCTACACCTTC
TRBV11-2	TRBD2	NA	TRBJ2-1	CASSTSVEQFF	TGTGCCAGCAGCACTAGCGTGGAGCAGTTCTTC
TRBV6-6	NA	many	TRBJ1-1	CASSYRVEGTEAFF	TGTGCCAGCAGTTACAGGGTGGAAGGCACTGAAGCTTTCTTT
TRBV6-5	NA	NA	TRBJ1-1	CASSGYRAPEAFF	TGTGCCAGCAGTGGCTACAGGGCCCCTGAAGCTTTCTTT
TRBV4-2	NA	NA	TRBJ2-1	CASSLVMDEQFF	TGTGCCAGCAGCCTTGTTATGGATGAGCAGTTCTTC
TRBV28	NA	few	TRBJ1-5	CASSFREYNQPQHF	TGTGCCAGCAGCTTCAGGGAGTACAATCAGCCCCAGCATTTT
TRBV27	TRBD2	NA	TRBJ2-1	CASSLVGSGSGGEQFF	TGTGCCAGCAGTTTAGTGGGTAGCGGGAGCGGGGGCGAGCAGTTCTTC
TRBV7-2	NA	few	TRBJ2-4	CASSLRPLEHQYF	TGTGCCAGCAGCTTACGCCCACTAGAGCACCAGTACTTC
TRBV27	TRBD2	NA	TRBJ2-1	CASSIGTSGNNEQFF	TGTGCCAGCAGTATCGGGACTAGCGGGAACAATGAGCAGTTCTTC
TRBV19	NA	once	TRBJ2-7	CASSIQVWFEQYF	TGTGCCAGTAGTATACAGGTTTGGTTTGAGCAGTACTTC
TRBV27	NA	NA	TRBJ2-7	CASSPGLGYEQYF	TGTGCCAGCAGTCCCGGACTGGGCTACGAGCAGTACTTC
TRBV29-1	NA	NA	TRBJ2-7	CSVDWAYEQYF	TGCAGCGTTGACTGGGCCTACGAGCAGTACTTC
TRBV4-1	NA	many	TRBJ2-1	CASSSVTGYNEQFF	TGCGCCAGCAGCTCTGTGACAGGCTACAATGAGCAGTTCTTC
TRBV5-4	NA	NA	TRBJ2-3	CASSEQRARGVTDTQYF	TGTGCCAGCAGCGAACAGCGGGCCAGGGGTGTAACAGATACGCAGTATTTT
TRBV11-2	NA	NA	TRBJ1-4	CASSFRLNEKLFF	TGTGCCAGCAGCTTCCGGTTGAATGAAAAACTGTTTTTT
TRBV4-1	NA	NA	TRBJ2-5	CASSPLGQETQYF	TGCGCCAGCAGCCCTCTGGGCCAAGAGACCCAGTACTTC
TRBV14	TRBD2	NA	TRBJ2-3	CASSQARTSGTDTQYF	TGTGCCAGCAGCCAAGCCCGGACTAGCGGGACAGATACGCAGTATTTT
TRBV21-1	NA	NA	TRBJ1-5	CASSKPRGRGQGYQPQHF	TGTGCCAGCAGCAAACCCCGGGGTCGGGGGCAAGGGTATCAGCCCCAGCATTTT
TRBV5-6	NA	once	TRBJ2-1	CASSVERGEAYNEQFF	TGTGCCAGCAGTGTGGAGAGAGGAGAGGCCTACAATGAGCAGTTCTTC
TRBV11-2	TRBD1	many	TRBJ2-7	CASSLRTGDGEQYF	TGTGCCAGCAGCCTCAGGACAGGGGACGGCGAGCAGTACTTC
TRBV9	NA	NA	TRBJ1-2	CASSAYYGYTF	TGTGCCAGCAGCGCTTACTATGGCTACACCTTC
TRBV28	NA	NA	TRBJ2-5	CASSLWVEQETQYF	TGTGCCAGCAGTTTATGGGTCGAACAAGAGACCCAGTACTTC
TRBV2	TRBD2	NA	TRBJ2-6	CASSPSWLAGTSGAWARANVLTF	TGTGCCAGCAGTCCAAGCTGGCTAGCGGGAACCTCTGGGGCCTGGGCTAGGGCCAACGTCCTGACTTTC
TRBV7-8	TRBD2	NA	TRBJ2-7	CASTLLAGDYEQYF	TGTGCCAGCACCCTCCTAGCGGGAGACTACGAGCAGTACTTC
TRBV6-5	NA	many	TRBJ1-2	CASSSQFYGYTF	TGTGCCAGCAGTAGTCAGTTCTATGGCTACACCTTC
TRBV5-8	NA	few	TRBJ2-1	CASSLDRFYNEQFF	TGTGCCAGCAGCTTAGACCGCTTCTACAATGAGCAGTTCTTC